What follows describes a single T cell receptor beta chain. This specimen comes from a study of T cells expressing NK-cell markers. The wider study: In the group of eight sequenced donors, seven were HCMV-seropositive and one was seronegative.

TCRdb derives one entry per CDR3 protein from the 5' RACE reads, leaving out DNA. Its listing shows about 460,000 distinct CDR3 sequences. Germline CDR1 SGHRS, CDR2 YFSETQ. The CDR3 runs 16 residues. V and J are TRBV5-1 and TRBJ2-1; as DNA is missing, the TRBD1 call by TCRdb cannot be tested. Material: blood T cells: a sorted CD56 or NKG2C T cell subset, CD4+ or CD8+ T cells, or bulk PBMC T cells (not recorded which). This sequence originates from a woman between 45 and 65 years old in good health. This CDR3 reads CASSLGGQGTTMRQFF.